What follows are 22 T cell receptor beta chains derived from one specimen sequenced in a study of T cells in Graves' hyperthyroidism and ophthalmopathy. TCR beta CDR3 regions were amplified from RNA transcripts. Primed by the HTBI set, a first-round RT-PCR was run on the TCR CDR3. TCRdb reanalysed the multiplex PCR reads using MiXCR and keeps one entry per CDR3 protein. This sample has over 500,000 distinct CDR3 sequences, with about 46% found just once. Material for sequencing was peripheral blood or thyroid tissue (not recorded which). The receptor source for this set is an adult woman with Graves' disease, either hyperthyroidism or ophthalmopathy (not recorded which).

V gene TRBV14 combines with J gene TRBJ1-2; D remains ambiguous. Germline assignment: CDR1 SGHDN and CDR2 FVKESK. V was clipped by 4 bases and J by 5 bases, with 11 bases between them. CDR3 length: 13 residues. CDR3 coding DNA: TGTGCCAGCAGCCCGTGGACGGATTATGGCTACACCTTC. Translated: CASSPWTDYGYTF.

This clonotype was seen at least ten times. This rearrangement joins TRBV10-3 to TRBJ2-7, with a tentative D call TRBD2 (6 bases). There are 13 residues in the CDR3. CDR1 ENHRY and CDR2 SYGVKD come from the germline V gene. V gave up 11 bases and J gave up 2 bases, with 16 bases separating them. The CDR3 coding sequence is TGTGCCTCCGGGACTCCCCAAACCTACGAGCAGTACTTC. Its translation: CASGTPQTYEQYF.

V and J are TRBV20-1 and TRBJ2-5; no clear D. Germline CDR1 is DFQATT and CDR2 is SNEGSKA (reference sequence). CDR3 size: 14 residues. The V gene lost 3 bases and the J gene lost 1 base, with 12 bases spanning the gap. As DNA, the CDR3 is TGCAGTGCTAGGGAGCCACAGCTCCAAGAGACCCAGTACTTC. Amino acid sequence: CSAREPQLQETQYF.

This sequence joins TRBV29-1 and TRBJ1-1; 8 bases line up with TRBD1. V shed 5 bases, J shed 11 bases, and the junction held 13 bases outside the gene matches. The CDR3 contains 13 residues. Per the germline V gene, CDR1 is SQVTM and CDR2 is ANQGSEA. The CDR3 loop is CSVNGQGTYEAFF. In nucleotides, the CDR3 is TGCAGCGTTAACGGACAGGGCACATATGAGGCTTTCTTT.

The count of this clonotype is one. DNA for the CDR3: TGTGCCAGCAGTCTAGACAGGACCCTCACCGGGGAGCTGTTTTTT. Protein: CASSLDRTLTGELFF. The chain has TRBV7-9 and TRBJ2-2, with D perhaps matching TRBD1 (6 bases). The V and J ends lost 6 bases and 4 bases respectively, with 15 bases between them. This CDR3 contains 15 residues. Germline loops: CDR1 SEHNR, CDR2 FQNEAQ (reference sequence).

This clonotype was seen ten or more times. The rearrangement links TRBV2 to TRBJ1-2; the match to TRBD1 covers 9 bases. The V gene's germline CDR1 is SNHLY and CDR2 FYNNEI. With V trimmed by 6 bases and J by 7 bases, 12 bases remained unmatched. CDR3 size: 15 residues. The CDR3 DNA sequence: TGTGCCAGCAGAAAACGGACAGGGGAGACGGCTGGCTACACCTTC. Translating gives CASRKRTGETAGYTF. The full variable domain, with the rest looked up from reference TRBV2 and TRBJ1-2, is EPEVTQTPSHQVTQMGQEVILRCVPISNHLYFYWYRQILGQKVEFLVSFYNNEISEKSEIFDDQFSVERPDGSNFTLKIRSTKLEDSAMYFCASRKRTGETAGYTFGSGTRLTVV.

The rearrangement links TRBV5-4 to TRBJ2-5; D may be TRBD1 (6 bases). Per the germline V gene, CDR1 is SGHNT and CDR2 is YYREEE (reference sequence). The length of the CDR3 is 13 residues. The V and J ends lost 2 bases and 4 bases respectively, with 9 bases between them. The CDR3 DNA sequence: TGTGCCAGCAGCTTTTCACAGGGAGAGACCCAGTACTTC. It yields the protein CASSFSQGETQYF.

Many counts were recorded for this clonotype. The rearrangement links TRBV9 to TRBJ1-4; D unclear. The CDR3 consists of 14 residues. V was pared by 4 bases and J by 0 bases, with 7 bases between. CDR1 and CDR2 (germline): SGDLS, YYNGEE. CDR3 DNA: TGTGCCAGCAGCCAACATGCAACTAATGAAAAACTGTTTTTT. It encodes CASSQHATNEKLFF.

For this clonotype: This clone may be a read error of a much larger clone one base away. This rearrangement joins TRBV7-9 to TRBJ1-5, with 8 bases fitting TRBD1. V lost 4 bases to trimming and J lost 3 bases; unmatched junction nucleotides: 2. This CDR3 region has 14 residues. CDR1 SEHNR and CDR2 FQNEAQ come from the germline V gene (reference sequence). The CDR3: CASSWDRNNQPQHF. The DNA for the CDR3 is TGTGCCAGCAGCTGGGACAGGAACAATCAGCCCCAGCATTTT.

This clonotype came up many times. The chain is built from TRBV11-3 and TRBJ2-2; D gene ambiguous. Germline CDR1 SGHNT, CDR2 YENEEA. V lost 1 base, J lost 5 bases, and 11 bases lay in between. This CDR3 region has 15 residues. CDR3 amino acids: CASSLAGGSTGELFF. CDR3 sequence (DNA): TGTGCCAGCAGCTTAGCGGGCGGAAGTACCGGGGAGCTGTTTTTT.

The chain couples TRBV29-1 to TRBJ2-7; D gene unclear. V shed 1 base and J shed 3 bases, with 4 bases lying between them. Germline V gene data show CDR1 as SQVTM and CDR2 as ANQGSEA. The CDR3 extends over 11 amino acids. CDR3 sequence reads: CSVEGLYEQYF. CDR3 DNA sequence: TGCAGCGTTGAAGGTCTCTACGAGCAGTACTTC.

The sample holds many counts of this clonotype. V and J are TRBV10-2 and TRBJ1-6; TRBD1 agrees at 9 bases. The CDR3 length is 14 residues. Germline values: CDR1 WSHSY, CDR2 SAAADI. Trimming at V came to 5 bases and at J to 9 bases, leaving 5 bases not matched to a gene. The chain's CDR3 is CASSRTGVGSPLHF. The CDR3 DNA follows: TGCGCCAGCAGTCGGACAGGGGTTGGTTCACCCCTCCACTTT.

This clonotype was counted many times. The V call is TRBV6-5, the J call TRBJ2-7; possibly TRBD1 for D (5 bases). This CDR3 has 15 amino acids. The V gene's germline CDR1 is MNHEY and CDR2 SVGAGI. V was trimmed by 4 bases and J by 3 bases, leaving 16 bases between them. Here the CDR3 DNA reads TGTGCCAGCAGTTCTACCCTTCGACAGAACTACGAGCAGTACTTC. Translated: CASSSTLRQNYEQYF.

The V call is TRBV10-3, the J call TRBJ2-7; D unclear. Germline V gene lookup returns CDR1 ENHRY and CDR2 SYGVKD. Trimming stripped 5 bases from V and 2 bases from J, with 7 bases between. The CDR3 spans 12 residues. CDR3 sequence reads: CAISPRAYEQYF. DNA for the CDR3: TGTGCCATCAGTCCAAGGGCCTACGAGCAGTACTTC.

This clonotype was counted a few times. An end of the junction does not agree with germline; a read error may underlie this. This chain links TRBV7-8 with TRBJ2-7, with TRBD2 matching 15 bases. This CDR3 region has 14 residues. Germline CDR1 is SGHVS and CDR2 is FQNEAQ. CDR3 sequence: CASSLGGLAGGPGF. CDR3 DNA: TGTGCCAGCAGCTTGGGTGGACTAGCGGGAGGGCCGGGTTTC.

This clonotype appeared many times. The chain joins TRBV20-1 to TRBJ1-4, with TRBD1 identical over 8 bases. The V and J ends lost 7 bases and 5 bases, in that order; junction bases with no gene match: 12. This CDR3 has 15 residues. The germline gives CDR1 DFQATT, CDR2 SNEGSKA (reference sequence). The CDR3 reads CSVARNRDRNEKLFF. The CDR3 region has the DNA TGCAGTGTTGCCCGGAACCGGGACAGGAATGAAAAACTGTTTTTT.

This clonotype was counted at least ten times. This sequence joins TRBV20-1 and TRBJ1-1; weak D call: TRBD1 (5 bases). Germline CDR1 DFQATT, CDR2 SNEGSKA (reference sequence). This CDR3 has 16 amino acids. Trimming stripped 3 bases from V and 0 bases from J, with 17 bases between. CDR3 DNA: TGCAGTGCTAGTCATAATCCCGGGACGATGAACACTGAAGCTTTCTTT. This sequence encodes CSASHNPGTMNTEAFF.

The chain is built from TRBV7-2 and TRBJ2-5; 8 bases map to TRBD1. Per the germline V gene, CDR1 is SGHTA and CDR2 is FQGNSA. This CDR3 comprises 14 residues. Unmatched junction bases numbered 11, after V lost 5 bases and J lost 9 bases. For the CDR3, the DNA is TGTGCCAGCAGCGCACAGGGGGTCAATCAGCCCCAGTACTTC. Its protein product is CASSAQGVNQPQYF.

V gene TRBV10-2 combines with J gene TRBJ2-5; tentative D call: TRBD1 (6 bases). Per germline, CDR1 WSHSY and CDR2 SAAADI. CDR3 length: 15 amino acids. The germline V and J ends were trimmed by 4 bases and 5 bases, with 17 bases remaining between them. The CDR3 protein is CASSGARVRGETQYF. The DNA for the CDR3 is TGCGCCAGCAGTGGGGCGAGGGTTAGGGGGGAGACCCAGTACTTC.

The V call is TRBV11-2, the J call TRBJ1-1, with D possibly TRBD1 on 5 matching bases. CDR1 and CDR2 (germline): SGHAT, FQNNGV. This CDR3 has 14 residues. Trimming shortened V by 4 bases and J by 1 base, and 10 bases separated the two germline ends. The DNA of the CDR3 is TGTGCCAGCAGCTCAGGGTCGGGGAACACTGAAGCTTTCTTT. Its translation is CASSSGSGNTEAFF.

J is TRBJ2-7 and V is TRBV7-2; TRBD1 aligns across 7 bases. Germline lookup yields CDR1 SGHTA and CDR2 FQGNSA. CDR3 size: 15 residues. V lost 6 bases and J lost 1; bases outside the gene matches: 9. CDR3 region: CASSEFGTASYEQYF. Written as DNA, the CDR3 is TGTGCCAGCAGTGAATTCGGGACAGCATCCTACGAGCAGTACTTC.

The chain uses TRBV20-1 and TRBJ2-7; the match to TRBD1 covers 10 bases. CDR1 is DFQATT and CDR2 is SNEGSKA in the germline V gene (reference sequence). CDR3 size: 15 residues. V shed 6 bases and J 2 bases; nucleotides not matched to a gene: 10. CDR3 DNA sequence: TGCAGTGCCACCTCACCGGGACAGGGGACCTACGAGCAGTACTTC. This sequence encodes CSATSPGQGTYEQYF.